Detailed here is one T cell receptor (beta chain). Its antigen is currently not known. No base-level quality is on record; no much larger clone is a single base apart. This entry is derived from a study of T cell responses to AZD1222 COVID-19 vaccine (dated by TCRdb to the early 2020s). About the study as a whole: TCR sequencing was performed for 230 to 250 trial participants, of whom about 200 were given two doses of AZD1222 and roughly 25 were given two doses of MenACWY control vaccine. Trial participants were enrolled into age subgroups of 18-55, 56-69 and 70-plus years, which contained about 150, 27 and 61 TCR-sequenced participants, respectively. Here is what the overall study found, with its caveats: Epitopes outside the regions mutated in the B.1.351 and B.1.1.7 variants were reportedly recognized by nearly half of the unique spike-specific TCRs. In the small 56-69-year group, the increase in depth fell short of significance, most likely because of low power. Because no day 14 peak-response samples were available, the repertoires could be characterized only after the peak T cell response. Most participants were white British and females outnumbered males, and the authors suggested that clonal diversity may have been underestimated. After two AZD1222 doses, spike-specific TCR breadth and depth were significantly higher than at day 0 and than in MenACWY recipients. Only a handful of AZD1222 recipients were SARS-CoV-2 seropositive at baseline, limiting conclusions about previously exposed vaccinees. Vaccine-associated CD4 TCRs spanned the whole spike protein, with dominant responses in regions 160-218 and 743-854.

The CDR3 regions of human TCRbeta chains were subjected to immunosequencing. The source study handled its data this way. Repertoire TCRs were matched against a reference library of SARS-CoV-2-specific TCRs generated with the MIRA antigen-specificity platform. Breadth was defined as the fraction of unique TCRs that were SARS-CoV-2-associated, and depth was defined as the fraction of total T cells that were SARS-CoV-2-associated. Using the MIRA data, every spike-specific TCR was mapped to the spike region that the TCR reacted to and assigned to either a CD4 or a CD8 class. Log10-transformed breadth and depth values were compared by one-way ANOVA with Sidak's multiple comparisons tests. TCRdb took over this immuneACCESS table, retaining in-frame rearrangements with V and J assigned. Such tables are incomplete; in checked studies, under half of the missing clones stem from an unresolved V gene, and the remainder is unexplained. The DNA gave D and trimming, while V, J and clone size come from that table. This sample gives 150,000 to 200,000 clones in total; about 90% of them show up just once. 0.9% to 1.2% of the sample lies in the top ten.

Read against the paper, the sample's time point label means: about 28 days (+/-7) after the second vaccine dose. AZD1222 recipients whose second dose came at about 4 weeks and those whose second dose came at about 12 weeks were combined into one group, since spike-specific TCR depth and breadth did not differ between the two schedules. Vaccinee samples were obtained from the UK trials COV001 and COV002, which included a single-blind randomized controlled phase 2/3 trial of AZD1222 (ChAdOx1 nCoV-19) in healthy adults. For TCRbeta chain sequencing, PBMC samples were collected from trial participants at day 0 and at day 28 after the second dose. The sample here was peripheral blood, taken 28 days after the second AZD1222 dose. The receptor was isolated from an adult who received the AZD1222 COVID-19 vaccine.

The nucleotide sequence reads TGTGCCATCAGCAGACAACCGAACACTGAAGCTTTCTTT. Translated, this is CAISRQPNTEAFF. The chain was built from TRBV10-3 and TRBJ1-1; the D segment cannot be called with confidence. The CDR1 and CDR2 encoded by the germline V gene are ENHRY and SYGVKD. The CDR3 contains 13 residues, cysteine and phenylalanine counted. Only CDR3 DNA remains: 39 bases, in frame from the first base. V drops 6 bases and J drops 1 base, leaving 9 bases in between.